This T cell receptor beta chain is from a study of OX40 agonist ivuxolimab in advanced cancers. Whole-study context: The eligibility criteria allowed prior anti-PD-1, anti-PD-L1 or anti-CTLA-4 therapy, and approximately 42% had some. Whole-study results and caveats: Antigen targets of the expanded peripheral T cells went undetermined. CD4+ and CD8+ blood T cells expanded clonally by week 6 at 0.1 to 3.0 mg/kg.

Notes on this clone: The antigen remains unidentified.

If patients had autoimmune disease history or systemic immunosuppression, they were excluded. V was pared by 5 bases and J by 7 bases, with 4 bases of the junction left unmatched. The CDR3 extends over 14 amino acids. Germline CDR1 and CDR2: ENHRY and SYGVKD. Sequenced by immunoSEQ multiplex PCR; TCRdb stores in-frame clones only, minus some. Among around 2,900 clones listed, around 72% were seen once. The receptor comes from an adult with an advanced solid tumor such as melanoma, head and neck, liver or kidney cancer. The material sequenced was CD4+ or CD8+ T cells sorted from blood, taken in a trial of the OX40 agonist ivuxolimab. The chain employs TRBV10-3 and TRBJ2-7; 14 bases align to TRBD2. The CDR3 coding sequence is TGTGCCATCAGTCACGGACTAGCGGGAGGTGAGCAGTACTTC. Its translation: CAISHGLAGGEQYF.